The clone carrying this T cell receptor (beta chain) was found a few times. The entry originates in a study of blood T cell repertoires in COVID-19. About the study: T cells, B-cell-depleted T cells, or PBMCs provided the cDNA or gDNA that served as material.

Participant-reported clinical history was the basis for cohort assignment. CDR3 length: 16 residues. V was pared by 0 bases and J by 10 bases, with 16 bases between. Per the original data handling: Scientists estimated how many nucleated cells there were by amplifying reference gene primers. The assay was immunoSEQ multiplex PCR, and TCRdb's table has in-frame clones only and misses some. That table supplies the V and J calls and clone size; D and trimming were determined from the DNA. The table includes some 250,000 clones, 75% to 90% detected once. The chain recombines TRBV23-1 with TRBJ1-6; D is undetermined. TRBV23-1 is recorded as an ORF, its role being uncertain. This sequence originates from a woman between 35 and 50 years old with acute COVID-19. Sequencing input: PBMCs or T cells enriched from blood (not recorded which). The CDR3 DNA follows: TGCGCCAGCAGTCAATCATTGGGCAGCCTTGGGTCACCCCTCCACTTT. Its protein product is CASSQSLGSLGSPLHF.